The T cell receptor (beta chain) described here comes from a study of T cell responses to AZD1222 COVID-19 vaccine. The study, taken as a whole, reports: Without day 14 samples, only post-peak T cell repertoires were studied. Donors were largely white British and mainly female; clonal diversity was possibly underestimated. At baseline, just 6 or 7 AZD1222 recipients tested seropositive. Increased Spike-specific TCR breadth and depth were observed after two AZD1222 doses.

A remark on this clone: No antigen is known for it.

Only in-frame clones appear in the TCRdb table, and some are missing; sequencing was by immunoSEQ multiplex PCR. The profile shows roughly 98,000 clones, about 88% of them singletons. The germline V gene has CDR1 MNHEY and CDR2 SVGAGI. This CDR3 has 12 residues. V lost 7 bases, J lost 6 bases, and 9 bases lay in between. The sequence came from an adult who received the AZD1222 COVID-19 vaccine. The chain combines TRBV6-5 with TRBJ2-2; D is perhaps TRBD2 (6 bases). The sample consisted of peripheral blood, taken 28 days after the second AZD1222 dose. This CDR3 is CASKGGAGELFF. CDR3 nucleotides: TGTGCCAGCAAAGGAGGGGCCGGGGAGCTGTTTTTT.